These 23 T cell receptor beta chains originate from one sample sequenced in a study of shared clonotypes between healthy human individuals (dated by TCRdb to about 2020). Libraries came from the immunoSEQ multiplex PCR assay. The source is immuneACCESS, and TCRdb retained only in-frame sequences with V and J called. Part of the clones is not carried over; for the studies checked, unresolved V genes explain less than half of this, and the remainder is unexplained. Present in this sample are roughly 380,000 clones, around 96% of which were seen just once. The top ten clones comprise about 0.32% of the sample. Sequenced: memory CD8+ T cells sorted from blood. Explained via the paper, the cell subset or site label denotes: CD45RO+ cells pooled with CCR7-negative TemRA cells. The receptor source for this set is a young man in good health.

The chain employs TRBV10-2 and TRBJ2-4, with D hard to call. The germline V gene encodes CDR1 WSHSY and CDR2 SAAADI. The CDR3 runs to 13 residues. V was cut by 1 base and J by 5 bases, with 6 bases left in between. This chain's CDR3 is CASSEFRENIQYF. The CDR3 DNA reads as TGCGCCAGCAGTGAGTTTCGGGAAAACATTCAGTACTTC.

This sequence joins TRBV5-1 and TRBJ2-5; the match to TRBD2 covers 12 bases. Germline V CDR1 and CDR2: SGHRS, YFSETQ. The CDR3 totals 18 residues. Losses at the gene ends were 0 bases for V and 5 bases for J; bases not matched to a gene: 11. The CDR3 here is CASSLAKTGLAGLETQYF. The DNA of the CDR3 is TGCGCCAGCAGCTTGGCCAAAACCGGACTAGCGGGATTGGAGACCCAGTACTTC.

V usage is TRBV28 and J usage is TRBJ2-7, with D possibly called TRBD1 or TRBD2 (5 bases each). This CDR3 has 14 residues. Trimming took off 6 bases at V and 3 bases at J, with 15 bases between the two ends. Germline CDR1 reads MDHEN; CDR2 reads SYDVKM. The DNA of the CDR3 is TGTGCCAGCAGCCGCCGGGACGGACACTACGAGCAGTACTTC. This sequence encodes CASSRRDGHYEQYF.

This sequence joins TRBV4-1 and TRBJ2-7; 10 bases line up with TRBD2. The junction had 9 bases not matched to a gene; V was cut back by 3 bases and J by 7 bases. The germline V gene encodes CDR1 MGHRA and CDR2 YSYEKL. The CDR3 extends over 15 amino acids. The CDR3 DNA sequence: TGCGCCAGCAGCCACCACCTAGCGGGAGAAGGTGAGCAGTACTTC. Translated, it gives CASSHHLAGEGEQYF.

The V gene is TRBV7-6, the J gene TRBJ2-5; D not resolved. From germline, CDR1 is SGHVS and CDR2 FNYEAQ. V gave up 3 bases and J gave up 4 bases, with 9 bases separating them. The CDR3 is 13 residues long. The CDR3 reads CASSFARIETQYF. For the CDR3, the DNA is TGTGCCAGCAGCTTCGCCCGAATAGAGACCCAGTACTTC.

The chain uses TRBV10-3 and TRBJ2-7; 9 bases align to TRBD1. The CDR3 length is 12 residues. CDR1 ENHRY and CDR2 SYGVKD come from the germline V gene. The V segment lost 4 bases and the J segment 6 bases; nucleotides outside the gene matches: 1. The CDR3 nucleotides are TGTGCCATCAGTGGGACAGGGGCCGAGCAGTACTTC. Translating gives CAISGTGAEQYF.

The chain joins TRBV7-6 to TRBJ2-2; D ambiguous. Germline CDR1 is SGHVS and CDR2 is FNYEAQ. Trimming cost V 3 bases and J 4 bases, with 3 bases left between them. CDR3 length: 12 amino acids. CDR3 amino acids: CASSFRTGELFF. The DNA of the CDR3 is TGTGCCAGCAGCTTCCGCACCGGGGAGCTGTTTTTT.

This sequence joins TRBV5-4 and TRBJ2-5; D possibly uses TRBD1 or TRBD2 (5 bases each). The CDR3 totals 16 residues. Between the trimmed V and J ends, which lost 0 bases and 0 bases, there was a span of 12 bases. Germline V gene data show CDR1 as SGHNT and CDR2 as YYREEE (reference sequence). The CDR3 here is CASSLAYRDDQETQYF. The CDR3 DNA reads TGTGCCAGCAGCTTGGCCTACCGGGACGACCAAGAGACCCAGTACTTC.

In DNA, the CDR3 is TGTGCCTGGCAGAGGGCCAGAGATACGCAGTATTTT. Residues: CAWQRARDTQYF. This chain uses TRBV30 with TRBJ2-3; possible D gene TRBD2, 5 bases. Trimming stripped 5 bases from V and 5 bases from J, with 11 bases between. Germline assignment: CDR1 GTSNPN and CDR2 SVGIG (reference sequence). This CDR3 is built from 12 residues.

The chain has TRBV4-1 and TRBJ2-7, with 14 bases fitting TRBD2. J gave up 7 bases and V 3 bases, and 5 bases lay outside the gene matches. The CDR3 has 15 amino acids. Germline CDR1 reads MGHRA; CDR2 reads YSYEKL. The CDR3 loop reads CASSQPGLAGVEQYF. The DNA for the CDR3 is TGCGCCAGCAGCCAGCCGGGACTAGCGGGAGTAGAGCAGTACTTC.

The chain recombines TRBV27 with TRBJ1-2; D unresolved. The ends were cut back, 3 bases at V and 4 bases at J, with 12 bases in the middle. The CDR3 sequence is 14 residues long. Germline loops: CDR1 MNHEY, CDR2 SMNVEV (reference sequence). This chain's CDR3 is CASSFSRTFYGYTF. The CDR3 coding sequence is TGTGCCAGCAGTTTTTCCAGGACTTTCTATGGCTACACCTTC.

This chain connects TRBV6-6 to TRBJ2-7, with 7 bases aligning to TRBD2. The V segment lost 5 bases and the J segment 0 bases; nucleotides outside the gene matches: 4. The CDR3 is made up of 14 amino acids. Germline values: CDR1 MNHNY, CDR2 SVGAGI (reference sequence). The CDR3 reads CASSLRETSYEQYF. DNA for the CDR3: TGTGCCAGCAGTCTGCGGGAGACCTCCTACGAGCAGTACTTC.

The chain employs TRBV6-6 and TRBJ2-1; TRBD2 matches at 8 bases. CDR3 size: 16 residues. V shed 5 bases and J 8 bases; nucleotides not matched to a gene: 14. The germline gives CDR1 MNHNY, CDR2 SVGAGI (reference sequence). CDR3 region: CASSTPRLALRDEQFF. In DNA form, the CDR3 reads TGTGCCAGCAGTACCCCCCGACTAGCGTTACGGGATGAGCAGTTCTTC.

The rearrangement uses TRBV11-2 and TRBJ2-3; D unresolved. Germline values: CDR1 SGHAT, CDR2 FQNNGV. This CDR3 is 13 amino acids long. V was clipped by 2 bases and J by 3 bases, with 6 bases between them. The chain's CDR3 is CASSLQLTDTQYF. CDR3 nucleotides: TGTGCCAGCAGCTTACAGCTAACAGATACGCAGTATTTT.

This clone showed up just once. The V call is TRBV2, the J call TRBJ2-2; TRBD1 matches at 7 bases. Per germline, CDR1 SNHLY and CDR2 FYNNEI. The ends lost 4 bases at V and 1 base at J; junction bases unmatched: 9. The CDR3 loop spans 17 amino acids. The CDR3 DNA sequence: TGTGCCAGCAGTGGGAAGGGGGCGCAGATGAACACCGGGGAGCTGTTTTTT. It encodes CASSGKGAQMNTGELFF.

The chain uses TRBV19 and TRBJ1-2; D may be TRBD1 (5 bases). V was shortened by 0 bases and J by 0 bases, with 23 bases between the two germline ends. The germline V gene has CDR1 LNHDA and CDR2 SQIVND (reference sequence). CDR3 length equals 20 residues. The CDR3 nucleotides are TGTGCCAGTAGTATAGATCACTTTTTTGAGGGGTCAGACCCTAACTATGGCTACACCTTC. Protein sequence: CASSIDHFFEGSDPNYGYTF.

The rearrangement joins TRBV7-9 to TRBJ1-3, with unresolved D. Trimming shortened V by 4 bases and J by 2 bases, and 12 bases separated the two germline ends. CDR1 SEHNR and CDR2 FQNEAQ come from the germline V gene (reference sequence). The length of the CDR3 is 15 residues. Written as DNA, the CDR3 is TGTGCCAGCAGCTCACCGGAGGGCGCTGGAAACACCATATATTTT. The encoded protein is CASSSPEGAGNTIYF.

The CDR3 loop is CASSASGGQETQYF. The DNA of the CDR3 is TGTGCCAGCAGCGCATCAGGGGGCCAAGAGACCCAGTACTTC. The chain carries TRBV7-2 and TRBJ2-5, with 7 bases fitting TRBD1. Per germline, CDR1 SGHTA and CDR2 FQGNSA. Trimming cost V 5 bases and J 1 base; bases outside gene matches: 4. The CDR3 is 14 amino acids.

The DNA for the CDR3 is TGTGCCAGCAGCTTCCGGGACAGGGCGAGGTACGAGCAGTACTTC. Its translation: CASSFRDRARYEQYF. The chain carries TRBV5-6 and TRBJ2-7; TRBD1 matches 9 bases. The CDR3 is 15 residues long. J was trimmed by 4 bases and V by 2 bases; bases with no gene match: 7. Germline CDR1 SGHDT, CDR2 YYEEEE.

This clone was seen a few times. The rearrangement uses TRBV7-9 and TRBJ1-5; D remains unclear. CDR1 is SEHNR and CDR2 is FQNEAQ in the germline V gene (reference sequence). The CDR3 consists of 13 residues. V lost 2 bases, J lost 5 bases, and 7 bases lay in between. The CDR3 DNA follows: TGTGCCAGCAGCTTATTCGGGGATCAGCCCCAGCATTTT. Its protein product is CASSLFGDQPQHF.

V gene TRBV13 combines with J gene TRBJ1-1; 8 nucleotides match TRBD1. Trimming at V came to 1 base and at J to 0 bases, leaving 4 bases not matched to a gene. This CDR3 comprises 16 residues. Germline-derived CDR1 and CDR2 are PRHDT and FYEKMQ (reference sequence). The CDR3 bases are TGTGCCAGCAGCTTAGATCCAGGGGGCCTGAACACTGAAGCTTTCTTT. Residues: CASSLDPGGLNTEAFF.

V is TRBV28 and J is TRBJ2-5, with unresolved D. V was clipped by 1 base and J by 4 bases, with 16 bases between them. This CDR3 region has 16 residues. The germline V gene has CDR1 MDHEN and CDR2 SYDVKM. CDR3 sequence (DNA): TGTGCCAGCAGTTTATATTGGGAAGGCAGGAGAGAGACCCAGTACTTC. It specifies CASSLYWEGRRETQYF.

This clone came up once. V is TRBV11-2 and J is TRBJ2-7, with TRBD2 identical over 7 bases. This CDR3 region has 14 residues. V gave up 3 bases and J gave up 4 bases; unmatched junction bases: 6. The germline gives CDR1 SGHAT, CDR2 FQNNGV. Written as DNA, the CDR3 is TGTGCCAGCAGCTTTGGGGGAGGGCCTTACGAGCAGTACTTC. This codes for CASSFGGGPYEQYF.